The 26 T cell receptor beta chains given below trace back to one sample, sequenced in a study of cytomegalovirus exposure and HLA in healthy donors. With 60 Vbeta and 13 Jbeta primers, the PCR was carried out. Assay used: immunoSEQ multiplex PCR; TCRdb lists only in-frame clones, some missing. The table records roughly 230,000 clones, about 88% of them present only once. The sequencing sample was made of PBMCs. These receptors originate from a girl between 2 and 10 years old in good health and CMV-seronegative.

CDR3 loop: CATWTGIDGYTF. CDR3 bases: TGTGCCACCTGGACAGGGATCGATGGCTACACCTTC. The rearrangement uses TRBV2 and TRBJ1-2; 8 bases fit TRBD1. This CDR3 comprises 12 residues. Germline lookup yields CDR1 SNHLY and CDR2 FYNNEI. Losses at the gene ends were 10 bases for V and 6 bases for J; bases not matched to a gene: 7.

The CDR3 DNA is TGTGCCTGGAGTTCCGGGACAGGGGCAACCTTC. This gives the protein CAWSSGTGATF. The chain has TRBV30 and TRBJ1-2; 10 positions agree with TRBD1. The germline V gene encodes CDR1 GTSNPN and CDR2 SVGIG (reference sequence). The CDR3 spans 11 residues. With V trimmed by 2 bases and J by 14 bases, 5 bases remained unmatched.

This rearrangement joins TRBV4-2 to TRBJ2-1; TRBD2 agrees at 13 bases. CDR1 and CDR2 from the germline V gene are LGHNA and YNFKEQ. The CDR3 length is 16 residues. The ends lost 2 bases at V and 5 bases at J; junction bases unmatched: 3. The DNA for the CDR3 is TGTGCCAGCAGCCAACACGGGACTAGCGGGAACAATGAGCAGTTCTTC. The encoded protein is CASSQHGTSGNNEQFF.

The chain is built from TRBV11-3 and TRBJ2-5; tentatively, D is TRBD1 (6 bases). CDR1 is SGHNT and CDR2 is YENEEA in the germline V gene. CDR3 size: 13 residues. Trimming took off 5 bases at V and 4 bases at J, with 11 bases between the two ends. CDR3 coding DNA: TGTGCCAGCAGCCTTCGCAGGGGAGAGACCCAGTACTTC. Amino acids: CASSLRRGETQYF.

As regards this clone: The same CDR3 is also encoded by other DNA sequences in this sample. The chain uses TRBV27 and TRBJ2-1, with D possibly TRBD2 on 6 matching bases. Trimming cost V 0 bases and J 2 bases, with 8 bases left between them. The CDR3 contains 15 residues. Germline V gives CDR1 MNHEY, CDR2 SMNVEV (reference sequence). The CDR3 region is CASSLSGGTYNEQFF. For the CDR3, the DNA is TGTGCCAGCAGTTTATCGGGCGGGACCTACAATGAGCAGTTCTTC.

Concerning this clone itself: Compared with germline, one end of the junction differs, possibly owing to a read error. The CDR3 nucleotides are TGTGCCAGCAGCTTGCGGAATGACTATGGCTACCCCTTC. Its translation is CASSLRNDYGYPF. The chain is built from TRBV13 and TRBJ1-2; D is unclear. The CDR3 covers 13 residues. The germline CDR1 and CDR2 sequences are PRHDT and FYEKMQ (reference sequence). The full variable domain, in which reference TRBV13 and TRBJ1-2 provide the parts outside the CDR3, is AAGVIQSPRHLIKEKRETATLKCYPIPRHDTVYWYQQGPGQDPQFLISFYEKMQSDKGSIPDRFSAQQFSDYHSELNMSSLELGDSALYFCASSLRNDYGYPFGSGTRLTVV.

As to this clone: Other DNA sequences of this sample code for an identical CDR3. The genes are TRBV15 and TRBJ2-7; 10 nucleotides line up with TRBD1. CDR1 LNHNV and CDR2 YYDKDF come from the germline V gene (reference sequence). This CDR3 is built from 15 residues. J lost 2 bases, V lost 1 base, and 2 bases had no gene match. In nucleotides, the CDR3 is TGTGCCACCAGCAGAGGGGACAGGGGCCCCTACGAGCAGTACTTC. As protein: CATSRGDRGPYEQYF.

The chain joins TRBV4-2 to TRBJ2-1, with 16 bases aligning to TRBD2. Germline CDR1 LGHNA, CDR2 YNFKEQ. The CDR3 runs to 17 residues. The V gene end was trimmed by 3 bases and the J gene end by 9 bases; junction bases not matched to a gene: 8. CDR3 residues: CASSQPGTSGGAGEQFF. Written as DNA, the CDR3 is TGTGCCAGCAGCCAGCCCGGGACTAGCGGGGGGGCGGGTGAGCAGTTCTTC.

The chain uses TRBV9 and TRBJ1-4, with 7 nucleotides matching TRBD1. The CDR3 has 15 amino acids. Germline CDR1 SGDLS, CDR2 YYNGEE. V shed 4 bases, J shed 4 bases, and the junction held 7 bases outside the gene matches. The CDR3 sequence: CASSSRQGGNEKLFF. CDR3 sequence (DNA): TGTGCCAGCAGCAGCCGACAGGGAGGTAATGAAAAACTGTTTTTT.

This chain uses TRBV2 with TRBJ2-7; possibly TRBD1 for D (6 bases). This CDR3 region has 15 residues. The germline gives CDR1 SNHLY, CDR2 FYNNEI. The ends were cut back, 7 bases at V and 2 bases at J, with 18 bases in the middle. CDR3 bases: TGTGCCAGCATGGGGTCAGGGGATAGCACCTACGAGCAGTACTTC. Protein: CASMGSGDSTYEQYF.

The chain carries TRBV9 and TRBJ2-3; the D gene is possibly TRBD2 (5 bases). This CDR3 spans 16 amino acids. The germline V gene encodes CDR1 SGDLS and CDR2 YYNGEE. V was pared by 4 bases and J by 5 bases, with 20 bases between. The CDR3 is CASSPRPGVARDTQYF. CDR3 nucleotide sequence: TGTGCCAGCAGCCCCCGACCCGGGGTAGCTAGAGATACGCAGTATTTT.

J is TRBJ2-7 and V is TRBV4-1; TRBD2 aligns across 8 bases. After removal of 1 base from V and 2 bases from J, the junction contained 7 bases not matched to a gene. This CDR3 comprises 16 residues. CDR1 is MGHRA and CDR2 is YSYEKL in the germline V gene. The CDR3 reads CASSQALTTSAYEQYF. The CDR3 coding sequence is TGCGCCAGCAGCCAAGCCCTGACGACTAGCGCCTACGAGCAGTACTTC.

V and J are TRBV4-1 and TRBJ2-3; no reliable D call. The V end lost 1 base, the J end lost 1 base, and 6 bases lay between the germline ends. CDR1 is MGHRA, CDR2 YSYEKL, per germline. This CDR3 comprises 14 residues. Here the CDR3 reads CASSQVSGTDTQYF. Written as DNA, the CDR3 is TGCGCCAGCAGCCAAGTTTCCGGCACAGATACGCAGTATTTT.

The chain uses TRBV5-1 and TRBJ2-1, with a weak D call TRBD2 (5 bases). Trimming took 2 bases from V and 4 from J, leaving 10 bases between them. CDR1 is SGHRS, CDR2 YFSETQ, per germline. The length of the CDR3 is 14 residues. CDR3 loop: CASSFGGTYNEQFF. The DNA of the CDR3 is TGCGCCAGCAGCTTCGGAGGAACGTACAATGAGCAGTTCTTC.

The chain employs TRBV7-9 and TRBJ2-1; 8 nucleotides align to TRBD2. With 1 base clipped from V and 4 bases from J, the junction kept 6 bases outside the gene matches. The germline V gene has CDR1 SEHNR and CDR2 FQNEAQ (reference sequence). There are 16 residues in the CDR3. The CDR3 protein is CASSLGNSGAYNEQFF. DNA for the CDR3: TGTGCCAGCAGCTTAGGTAATAGCGGGGCTTACAATGAGCAGTTCTTC.

The chain uses TRBV2 and TRBJ2-5; 12 bases fit TRBD2. The DNA end lines up better with TRBJ2-7; the J call may be wrong. There are 15 residues in the CDR3. Germline V gene lookup returns CDR1 SNHLY and CDR2 FYNNEI. In DNA, the CDR3 is TGTGCCAGCAGTGAAACTAGCGGGGGGCCCTACGAGCAGTACTTC. This encodes CASSETSGGPYEQYF.

The rearrangement uses TRBV7-8 and TRBJ1-5, with D possibly being TRBD1 (5 bases). The CDR3 consists of 15 residues. Between the trimmed V and J ends, which lost 5 bases and 2 bases, there was a span of 13 bases. Looked up from germline, CDR1 is SGHVS and CDR2 is FQNEAQ. The chain's CDR3 is CASSGAGPGNQPQHF. CDR3 DNA sequence: TGTGCCAGCAGCGGGGCGGGGCCGGGCAATCAGCCCCAGCATTTT.

The chain has TRBV13 and TRBJ2-7; possibly TRBD1 for D (6 bases). The germline gives CDR1 PRHDT, CDR2 FYEKMQ (reference sequence). This CDR3 spans 17 amino acids. V was cut by 0 bases and J by 0 bases, with 15 bases left in between. The CDR3 bases are TGTGCCAGCAGCTTAGGCAGGGGACATACTTTCTCCTACGAGCAGTACTTC. Translating it yields CASSLGRGHTFSYEQYF.

This CDR3 is CATAGNFGGGYTF. The CDR3 DNA reads as TGTGCCACCGCCGGGAATTTCGGGGGGGGCTACACCTTC. This chain connects TRBV15 to TRBJ1-2; D is possibly TRBD1 (5 bases). The CDR3 spans 13 residues. The ends were cut back, 8 bases at V and 8 bases at J, with 18 bases in the middle. The germline V gene has CDR1 LNHNV and CDR2 YYDKDF (reference sequence).

The V gene is TRBV6-6, the J gene TRBJ1-2; D is undetermined. The CDR3 consists of 13 residues. Germline V gene data show CDR1 as MNHNY and CDR2 as SVGAGI (reference sequence). Deletions cut 7 bases from V and 5 bases from J, with 14 bases between. CDR3 amino acids: CASTPKSGYGYTF. The CDR3 DNA is TGTGCCAGCACCCCAAAATCGGGATATGGCTACACCTTC.

This clone has just one count. The chain recombines TRBV6-5 with TRBJ2-7, with D perhaps matching TRBD1 (5 bases). V was shortened by 6 bases and J by 9 bases, with 18 bases between the two germline ends. The germline gives CDR1 MNHEY, CDR2 SVGAGI. This CDR3 spans 13 amino acids. The DNA for the CDR3 is TGTGCCAGCAGCGAGTACAGGTCTACGATGCAGTACTTC. Its protein is CASSEYRSTMQYF.

The J gene is TRBJ2-1, the V gene TRBV5-1; TRBD2 is a possible D gene (6 bases). Germline V CDR1 and CDR2: SGHRS, YFSETQ. The CDR3 totals 16 residues. Trimming took 0 bases from V and 5 from J, leaving 15 bases between them. The CDR3 DNA is TGCGCCAGCAGCTTGGCCGCGGGGTCTAAAAACAATGAGCAGTTCTTC. Residues: CASSLAAGSKNNEQFF.

The V gene is TRBV11-2, the J gene TRBJ1-1; 7 bases align to TRBD1. This CDR3 comprises 13 residues. Trimming took 4 bases from V and 3 from J; bases not matched to a gene: 2. Germline loops: CDR1 SGHAT, CDR2 FQNNGV. As DNA, the CDR3 is TGTGCCAGCAGCTCACAGGGGTACACTGAAGCTTTCTTT. This gives the protein CASSSQGYTEAFF.

The chain employs TRBV14 and TRBJ2-7, with 16 bases that match TRBD2. The CDR3 consists of 19 residues. V trimming: 3 bases; J trimming: 4 bases; junction bases outside the gene matches: 12. Looked up from germline, CDR1 is SGHDN and CDR2 is FVKESK. The CDR3 reads CASSQLPGLAGGPSYEQYF. The CDR3 region has the DNA TGTGCCAGCAGCCAGTTACCGGGACTAGCGGGAGGGCCCTCGTACGAGCAGTACTTC.

The chain combines TRBV4-1 with TRBJ1-5; D ambiguous. The CDR3 is 14 residues long. Trimming shortened V by 2 bases and J by 6 bases, and 11 bases separated the two germline ends. Germline V lookup: CDR1 MGHRA, CDR2 YSYEKL. The CDR3 region is CASSQTPTGQPQHF. DNA of the CDR3: TGCGCCAGCAGCCAAACGCCGACTGGTCAGCCCCAGCATTTT.

The chain is built from TRBV2 and TRBJ2-2; the match to TRBD1 covers 8 bases. Trimming cost V 4 bases and J 6 bases; bases outside gene matches: 7. CDR3 size: 15 residues. Per germline, CDR1 SNHLY and CDR2 FYNNEI. The CDR3 sequence is CASSGTGRVSGELFF. The CDR3 region has the DNA TGTGCCAGCAGTGGGACAGGGCGAGTTTCCGGGGAGCTGTTTTTT.